The 25 T cell receptor beta chains in this list originate from one sample, sequenced in a study of Ad26.COV2.S vaccination and SARS-CoV-2 variants. Data came from immunoSEQ multiplex PCR; TCRdb stores just in-frame clones and leaves some out. The sample contains just over 350,000 clones, about 91% of which appear only once. Specimen: peripheral blood, collected after recovery from COVID-19. These receptors were obtained from a human donor who had recovered from COVID-19.

This chain uses TRBV4-1 with TRBJ1-3; a weak D match, TRBD1 (5 bases). Between the trimmed V and J ends, which lost 7 bases and 5 bases, there was a span of 15 bases. The CDR3 is 14 amino acids. Germline-derived CDR1 and CDR2 are MGHRA and YSYEKL. In nucleotides, the CDR3 is TGCGCCAGCACCCCGCCGGGACCCCGAAACACCATATATTTT. This gives the protein CASTPPGPRNTIYF.

V usage is TRBV19 and J usage is TRBJ1-5, with a tentative D call TRBD1 (5 bases). The CDR3 totals 15 residues. The germline V gene has CDR1 LNHDA and CDR2 SQIVND (reference sequence). V was cut by 4 bases and J by 3 bases, with 13 bases left in between. This CDR3 reads CASSKGDSPNQPQHF. The CDR3 DNA follows: TGTGCCAGTAGTAAAGGGGACTCACCCAATCAGCCCCAGCATTTT. Filled out from reference TRBV19 and TRBJ1-5, the complete variable domain reads DGGITQSPKYLFRKEGQNVTLSCEQNLNHDAMYWYRQDPGQGLRLIYYSQIVNDFQKGDIAEGYSVSREKKESFPLTVTSAQKNPTAFYLCASSKGDSPNQPQHFGDGTRLSIL.

The chain combines TRBV2 with TRBJ2-2; TRBD2 matches at 7 bases. J was trimmed by 3 bases and V by 4 bases; bases with no gene match: 5. This CDR3 spans 15 amino acids. Germline V gene lookup returns CDR1 SNHLY and CDR2 FYNNEI. In DNA, the CDR3 is TGTGCCAGCAGTGGGGGAGGGGTGGACACCGGGGAGCTGTTTTTT. The encoded protein is CASSGGGVDTGELFF.

The J gene is TRBJ2-3, the V gene TRBV29-1, with D maybe TRBD1 (5 bases). The germline V gene encodes CDR1 SQVTM and CDR2 ANQGSEA. CDR3 length: 14 amino acids. V gave up 3 bases and J gave up 2 bases, with 12 bases separating them. CDR3 nucleotides: TGCAGCGTTGATTTCGCAGGGAACACAGATACGCAGTATTTT. This sequence encodes CSVDFAGNTDTQYF.

The chain employs TRBV7-6 and TRBJ2-1, with a tentative D call TRBD2 (6 bases). Germline V gene sequence: CDR1 SGHVS, CDR2 FNYEAQ. The V gene lost 5 bases and the J gene lost 5 bases, with 10 bases spanning the gap. This CDR3 is built from 13 residues. The CDR3, as DNA: TGTGCCAGCAGCCAGGGACTGAACAATGAGCAGTTCTTC. It is translated as CASSQGLNNEQFF.

The chain has TRBV10-3 and TRBJ2-3, with a weak D call TRBD2 (6 bases). The CDR3 has 13 residues. Per the germline V gene, CDR1 is ENHRY and CDR2 is SYGVKD. The CDR3 region has the DNA TGTGCAAACGCCCGGGGGAGCACAGATACGCAGTATTTT. This gives the protein CANARGSTDTQYF.

This clone was counted a few times. The chain is built from TRBV12-3 or TRBV12-4 and TRBJ1-1; D unresolved. The CDR3 loop spans 13 amino acids. V lost 5 bases and J 4 bases, leaving 11 bases between the germline ends. The CDR3 spells CASSAREFTEAFF. For the CDR3, the DNA is TGTGCCAGCAGTGCAAGGGAGTTCACTGAAGCTTTCTTT.

The gene calls are TRBV13 and TRBJ2-7, with D tentatively TRBD2 (7 bases). The CDR3 is 14 amino acids. The germline V gene has CDR1 PRHDT and CDR2 FYEKMQ (reference sequence). V was pared by 8 bases and J by 3 bases, with 17 bases between. The CDR3 region has the DNA TGTGCCAGCTCAATTAGGGGGGGGCTCTACGAGCAGTACTTC. Amino acid sequence: CASSIRGGLYEQYF.

In DNA form, the CDR3 reads TGTGCCATCAGTGTGAAGACAGGGCGGTCTGGAAACACCATATATTTT. It translates to CAISVKTGRSGNTIYF. The rearrangement uses TRBV10-3 and TRBJ1-3; TRBD1 aligns across 7 bases. Per the germline V gene, CDR1 is ENHRY and CDR2 is SYGVKD. The V gene end was trimmed by 4 bases and the J gene end by 1 base; junction bases not matched to a gene: 7. The CDR3 has 16 amino acids.

This clone was picked up one time. The chain is built from TRBV5-1 and TRBJ2-2; 8 bases line up with TRBD2. Germline V lookup: CDR1 SGHRS, CDR2 YFSETQ. After removal of 1 base from V and 6 bases from J, the junction contained 5 bases not matched to a gene. This CDR3 contains 15 residues. CDR3: CASSLRRGDPGELFF. CDR3 nucleotides: TGCGCCAGCAGCTTGAGGCGGGGGGACCCCGGGGAGCTGTTTTTT.

The chain links TRBV6-5 to TRBJ1-5, with D perhaps matching TRBD1 (6 bases). The CDR3 length is 15 residues. Deletions cut 7 bases from V and 3 bases from J, with 16 bases between. Germline values: CDR1 MNHEY, CDR2 SVGAGI. CDR3 in amino acids: CASTQRRGNNQPQHF. The CDR3, as DNA: TGTGCCAGCACTCAACGCAGGGGTAACAATCAGCCCCAGCATTTT.

This chain uses TRBV11-2 with TRBJ2-5, with D possibly matching TRBD2 (5 bases). The CDR3 contains 13 residues. CDR1 and CDR2 (germline): SGHAT, FQNNGV. Trimming shortened V by 1 base and J by 4 bases, and 7 bases separated the two germline ends. The CDR3 here is CASSLVGVETQYF. In DNA form, the CDR3 reads TGTGCCAGCAGCTTAGTCGGGGTAGAGACCCAGTACTTC.

This clone was picked up one time. The CDR3 sequence: CASSQGSLRTYGYTF. In DNA form, the CDR3 reads TGTGCCAGCAGCCAAGGGAGCCTGCGGACCTATGGCTACACCTTC. This chain uses TRBV11-2 with TRBJ1-2, with unresolved D. Deletions cut 5 bases from V and 4 bases from J, with 17 bases between. CDR1 is SGHAT, CDR2 FQNNGV, per germline. This CDR3 is 15 amino acids long.

The chain uses TRBV9 and TRBJ1-1; 12 nucleotides agree with TRBD1. The CDR3 contains 15 residues. Trimming removed 3 bases from V and 6 bases from J; junction bases left unmatched: 6. Germline CDR1 SGDLS, CDR2 YYNGEE. The CDR3 nucleotides read TGTGCCAGCAGCGCCACGGGACAGGGGGCTCCTGAAGCTTTCTTT. Amino acids: CASSATGQGAPEAFF.

This chain connects TRBV2 to TRBJ1-5; 8 bases fit TRBD1. V shed 8 bases and J 5 bases; nucleotides not matched to a gene: 11. Per the germline V gene, CDR1 is SNHLY and CDR2 is FYNNEI. This CDR3 is 15 amino acids long. As DNA, the CDR3 is TGTGCCAGCGAGGGCGGGGACAGGAATTATCAGCCCCAGCATTTT. Protein sequence: CASEGGDRNYQPQHF. Complete variable domain (other parts from reference TRBV2 and TRBJ1-5): EPEVTQTPSHQVTQMGQEVILRCVPISNHLYFYWYRQILGQKVEFLVSFYNNEISEKSEIFDDQFSVERPDGSNFTLKIRSTKLEDSAMYFCASEGGDRNYQPQHFGDGTRLSIL.

The V and J genes are TRBV5-6 and TRBJ2-5; 7 bases agree with TRBD1. CDR1 SGHDT and CDR2 YYEEEE come from the germline V gene. The V gene end was trimmed by 4 bases and the J gene end by 2 bases; junction bases not matched to a gene: 5. The CDR3 length is 14 residues. CDR3 sequence (DNA): TGTGCCAGCAGCCACAGGGGCCTACAAGAGACCCAGTACTTC. Amino acids: CASSHRGLQETQYF. Filled out from reference TRBV5-6 and TRBJ2-5, the complete variable domain reads DAGVTQSPTHLIKTRGQQVTLRCSPKSGHDTVSWYQQALGQGPQFIFQYYEEEERQRGNFPDRFSGHQFPNYSSELNVNALLLGDSALYLCASSHRGLQETQYFGPGTRLLVL.

This chain joins TRBV6-2 or TRBV6-3 and TRBJ2-5; D gene uncertain. This CDR3 contains 13 residues. Germline V CDR1 and CDR2: MNHEY, SVGEGT. V lost 0 bases and J 7 bases, leaving 9 bases between the germline ends. CDR3 loop: CASSYSEVGTQYF. Here the CDR3 DNA reads TGTGCCAGCAGTTACTCTGAGGTGGGGACCCAGTACTTC.

The chain uses TRBV6-6 and TRBJ1-6; 7 bases are shared with TRBD1. The CDR3 has 16 amino acids. The germline gives CDR1 MNHNY, CDR2 SVGAGI (reference sequence). V gave up 5 bases and J gave up 2 bases; unmatched junction bases: 6. This CDR3 is CASSLRTGAYNSPLHF. The CDR3 bases are TGTGCCAGCAGTCTCCGGACAGGCGCCTATAATTCACCCCTCCACTTT.

The genes are TRBV7-2 and TRBJ2-6; D is unresolved. Germline V gene data show CDR1 as SGHTA and CDR2 as FQGNSA. V gave up 1 base and J gave up 0 bases, with 7 bases separating them. The CDR3 consists of 16 residues. For the CDR3, the DNA is TGTGCCAGCAGCTTAGTAAGTTCCTCTGGGGCCAACGTCCTGACTTTC. This codes for CASSLVSSSGANVLTF. Supplemented by reference TRBV7-2 and TRBJ2-6, the full variable domain reads GAGVSQSPSNKVTEKGKDVELRCDPISGHTALYWYRQSLGQGLEFLIYFQGNSAPDKSGLPSDRFSAERTGGSVSTLTIQRTQQEDSAVYLCASSLVSSSGANVLTFGAGSRLTVL.

The CDR3 reads CASSQEIGTHSYEQYF. The DNA for the CDR3 is TGTGCCAGCAGCCAAGAAATAGGGACTCACTCCTACGAGCAGTACTTC. This chain connects TRBV4-2 to TRBJ2-7, with D possibly matching TRBD2 (6 bases). V was cut by 0 bases and J by 0 bases, with 12 bases left in between. The CDR3 has 16 residues. The germline CDR1 and CDR2 sequences are LGHNA and YNFKEQ.

This clone was seen only once. V gene TRBV14 combines with J gene TRBJ2-7, with D perhaps assigned TRBD1 or TRBD2 (5 bases each). The ends were cut back, 1 base at V and 10 bases at J, with 17 bases in the middle. Germline-derived CDR1 and CDR2 are SGHDN and FVKESK. The CDR3 covers 14 residues. The CDR3 DNA reads TGTGCCAGCAGCCAAGTTGGTCGAGGGGTGGATCAGTACTTC. Translation gives CASSQVGRGVDQYF.

V gene TRBV7-6 combines with J gene TRBJ2-7; a weak D match, TRBD1 (6 bases). Germline lookup yields CDR1 SGHVS and CDR2 FNYEAQ. The CDR3 is made up of 14 amino acids. The V gene lost 7 bases and the J gene lost 2 bases, with 15 bases spanning the gap. This CDR3 is CASTSGTPTYEQYF. CDR3 bases: TGTGCCAGCACCAGTGGGACACCCACCTACGAGCAGTACTTC.

The J gene is TRBJ2-2, the V gene TRBV5-1; weak D call: TRBD1 (5 bases). V lost 3 bases, J lost 3 bases, and 12 bases lay in between. The CDR3 loop spans 15 amino acids. Germline V gene data show CDR1 as SGHRS and CDR2 as YFSETQ. As DNA, the CDR3 is TGCGCCAGCAGCTCCCCTACGACAGACACCGGGGAGCTGTTTTTT. It encodes CASSSPTTDTGELFF.

V is TRBV29-1 and J is TRBJ2-5; 8 nucleotides line up with TRBD1. The CDR3 runs to 14 residues. V was clipped by 1 base and J by 3 bases; unmatched bases: 4. Germline lookup yields CDR1 SQVTM and CDR2 ANQGSEA. The CDR3 region is CSVEVEDREETQYF. The DNA of the CDR3 is TGCAGCGTTGAAGTTGAGGACAGGGAAGAGACCCAGTACTTC.

This sequence joins TRBV9 and TRBJ2-1; a weak D match, TRBD1 (6 bases). CDR3 length: 11 amino acids. The ends were cut back, 1 base at V and 10 bases at J, with 6 bases in the middle. Germline CDR1 reads SGDLS; CDR2 reads YYNGEE. The CDR3 DNA reads as TGTGCCAGCAGCGTACAGGGGGAGCAGTTCTTC. The encoded protein is CASSVQGEQFF.